This T cell receptor beta chain was identified in a study of Tregs in tolerant kidney transplant recipients. Across the study: An approximately three-day belatacept mixed lymphocyte reaction, sometimes plus 5-day graft donor restimulation, preceded CD4+CD25+CD127- sorting. Recipient cells were told from donor cells by antibody staining. Study outcomes and limitations: The small number of patients limits these findings pending further validation. Tregs expanded with activated donor B cells seemed most donor-specific.

Libraries were prepared by immunoSEQ multiplex PCR; TCRdb keeps only in-frame clonotypes and omits some of them. The sample yields approximately 30,000 clones, 82% seen once. CDR1 SNHLY and CDR2 FYNNEI come from the germline V gene. The CDR3 is 14 amino acids. V was clipped by 2 bases and J by 2 bases, with 10 bases between them. Remarks on this clone: Its antigen remains unknown.

The receptor was isolated from a human donor in good health. The chain combines TRBV2 with TRBJ2-7; a weak D match, TRBD2 (6 bases). The sample consisted of Tregs from blood cultured with allogeneic cells. CDR3 residues: CASSESRLAYEQYF. In nucleotides, the CDR3 is TGTGCCAGCAGTGAAAGTAGACTAGCCTACGAGCAGTACTTC. Full variable domain (remainder filled in from reference TRBV2 and TRBJ2-7): EPEVTQTPSHQVTQMGQEVILRCVPISNHLYFYWYRQILGQKVEFLVSFYNNEISEKSEIFDDQFSVERPDGSNFTLKIRSTKLEDSAMYFCASSESRLAYEQYFGPGTRLTVT.